The clone carrying this T cell receptor beta chain has a handful of counts. The sample belongs to a study of blood T cell repertoires in COVID-19. Study-wide context: Acute and convalescent COVID-19 specimens originated in the United States, Italy and Spain. The analysed material was cDNA or gDNA that came from T cells, B-cell-depleted T cells, or PBMCs.

The V and J ends lost 6 bases and 1 base respectively, with 16 bases between them. Germline V lookup: CDR1 MRHNA, CDR2 SNTAGT. This CDR3 spans 16 amino acids. Authors' methods: For nucleated cells, counts were estimated from reference gene primer amplification. The assay was immunoSEQ multiplex PCR, and TCRdb's table has in-frame clones only and misses some. That table furnishes V, J and clone size, whereas the DNA furnished D and trimming. The table lists some 180,000 clones, about four fifths of them singletons. Sample: peripheral blood. The TCR sequence derives from a woman older than 75 with acute or convalescent COVID-19. The chain is built from TRBV6-4 and TRBJ1-5; TRBD1 is a possible D gene (6 bases). The DNA for the CDR3 is TGTGCCAGCAGCCCCCGAGACAGGCGAAGCAATCAGCCCCAGCATTTT. Its protein product is CASSPRDRRSNQPQHF.